This T cell receptor (beta chain) was recovered during a study of CD8+ T cells in alopecia areata. cDNA serving as the sequencing template came from extracted, reverse transcribed RNA. Measured with immunoSEQ multiplex PCR; TCRdb has only the in-frame clones, and not every one. The profile shows roughly 100,000 clones, roughly 50% of them singletons. Sorting separated CD4+ and CD8+ T cells out of PBMCs. Study-wide findings and caveats: Scalp samples also contribute reads from the resident alphabeta T cells found in normal skin. Lesional scalp exceeded normal scalp in clonality, especially in alopecia totalis/universalis. Mice showed clearer TCR sharing than patients did, a gap that was possibly HLA-related.

A note on this clone: Its antigen is unknown.

The source of this sequence is a human donor in good health. What was sequenced was CD4+ T cells sorted from blood.

CDR3 protein: CASNQGRGTEAFF. Written as DNA, the CDR3 is TGTGCCAGCAATCAAGGGAGGGGAACTGAAGCTTTCTTT. The rearrangement links TRBV2 to TRBJ1-1; a possible D gene is TRBD1 (5 bases). Germline loops: CDR1 SNHLY, CDR2 FYNNEI. The CDR3 extends over 13 amino acids. V was cut by 7 bases and J by 5 bases, with 14 bases left in between.